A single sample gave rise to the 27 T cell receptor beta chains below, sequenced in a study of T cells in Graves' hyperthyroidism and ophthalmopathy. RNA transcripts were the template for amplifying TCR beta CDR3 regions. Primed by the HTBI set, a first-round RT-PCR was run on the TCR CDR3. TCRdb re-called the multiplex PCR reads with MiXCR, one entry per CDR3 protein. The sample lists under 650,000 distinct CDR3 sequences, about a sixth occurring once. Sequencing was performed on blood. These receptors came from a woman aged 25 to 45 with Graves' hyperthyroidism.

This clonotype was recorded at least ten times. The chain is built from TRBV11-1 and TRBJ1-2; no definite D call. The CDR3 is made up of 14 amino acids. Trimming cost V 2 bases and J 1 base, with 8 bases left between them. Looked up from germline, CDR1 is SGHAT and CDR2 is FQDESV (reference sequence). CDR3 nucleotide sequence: TGTGCCAGCAGCTTAAAAGGAGTTAACTATGGCTACACCTTC. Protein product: CASSLKGVNYGYTF.

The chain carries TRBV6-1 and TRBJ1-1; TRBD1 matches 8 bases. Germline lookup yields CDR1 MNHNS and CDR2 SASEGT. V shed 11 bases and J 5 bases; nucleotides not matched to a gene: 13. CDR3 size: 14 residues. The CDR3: CAGSLQGARTEAFF. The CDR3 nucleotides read TGTGCCGGAAGTCTTCAGGGGGCTCGGACTGAAGCTTTCTTT.

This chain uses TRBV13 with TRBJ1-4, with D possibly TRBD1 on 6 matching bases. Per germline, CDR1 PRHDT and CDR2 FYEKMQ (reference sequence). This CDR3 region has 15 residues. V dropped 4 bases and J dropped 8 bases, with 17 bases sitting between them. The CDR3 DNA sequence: TGTGCCAGCAGCTCGAATGCAGGGGTTGGGGAAAAACTGTTTTTT. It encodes CASSSNAGVGEKLFF.

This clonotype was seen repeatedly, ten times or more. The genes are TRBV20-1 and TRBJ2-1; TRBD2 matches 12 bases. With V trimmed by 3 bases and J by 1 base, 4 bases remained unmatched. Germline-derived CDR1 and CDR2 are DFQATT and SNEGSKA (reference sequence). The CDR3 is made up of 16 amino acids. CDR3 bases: TGCAGTGCTAGCCGGACTAGCGGGATGTCCTACAATGAGCAGTTCTTC. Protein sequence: CSASRTSGMSYNEQFF.

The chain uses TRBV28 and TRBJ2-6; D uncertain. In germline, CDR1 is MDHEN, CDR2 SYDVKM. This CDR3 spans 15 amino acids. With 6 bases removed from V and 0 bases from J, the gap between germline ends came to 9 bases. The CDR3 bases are TGTGCCAGCAGACTCAGGAACTCTGGGGCCAACGTCCTGACTTTC. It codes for CASRLRNSGANVLTF.

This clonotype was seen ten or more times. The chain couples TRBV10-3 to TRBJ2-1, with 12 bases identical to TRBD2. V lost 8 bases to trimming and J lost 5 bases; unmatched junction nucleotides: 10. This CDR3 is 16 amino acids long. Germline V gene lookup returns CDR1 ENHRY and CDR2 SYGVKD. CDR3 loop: CAISSTSGSLDNEQFF. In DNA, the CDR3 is TGTGCCATCTCCTCGACTAGCGGGAGCCTTGACAATGAGCAGTTCTTC.

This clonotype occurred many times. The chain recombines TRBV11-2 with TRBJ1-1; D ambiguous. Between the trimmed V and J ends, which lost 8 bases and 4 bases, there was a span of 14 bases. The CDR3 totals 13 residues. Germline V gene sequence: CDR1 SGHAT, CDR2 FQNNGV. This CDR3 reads CASDATGITEAFF. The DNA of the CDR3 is TGTGCCAGCGACGCTACGGGGATCACTGAAGCTTTCTTT.

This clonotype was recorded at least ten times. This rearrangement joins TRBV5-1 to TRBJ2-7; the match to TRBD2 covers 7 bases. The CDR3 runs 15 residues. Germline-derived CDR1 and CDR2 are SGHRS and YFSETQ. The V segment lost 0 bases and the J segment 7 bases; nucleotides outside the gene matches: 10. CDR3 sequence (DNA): TGCGCCAGCAGCTTGGAACTAGCGACGGCTGAGGAGCAGTACTTC. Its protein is CASSLELATAEEQYF.

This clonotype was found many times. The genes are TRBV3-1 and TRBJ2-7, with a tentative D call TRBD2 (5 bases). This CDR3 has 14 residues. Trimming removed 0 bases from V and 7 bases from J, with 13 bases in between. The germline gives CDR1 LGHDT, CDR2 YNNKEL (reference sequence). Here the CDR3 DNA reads TGTGCCAGCAGCCAAGAACAAAGGGAGAGGGAGCAGTACTTC. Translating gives CASSQEQREREQYF.

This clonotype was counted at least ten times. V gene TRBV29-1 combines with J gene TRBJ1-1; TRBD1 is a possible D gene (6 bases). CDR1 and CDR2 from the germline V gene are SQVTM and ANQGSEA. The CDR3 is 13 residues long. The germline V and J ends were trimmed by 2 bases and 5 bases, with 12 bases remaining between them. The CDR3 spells CSVERGLRTEAFF. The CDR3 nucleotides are TGCAGCGTTGAACGGGGGCTTCGGACTGAAGCTTTCTTT.

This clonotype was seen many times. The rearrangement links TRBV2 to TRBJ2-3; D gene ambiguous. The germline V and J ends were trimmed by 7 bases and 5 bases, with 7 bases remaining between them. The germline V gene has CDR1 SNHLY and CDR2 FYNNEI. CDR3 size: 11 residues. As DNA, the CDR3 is TGTGCCAGCACCCCGGGAGATACGCAGTATTTT. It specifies CASTPGDTQYF.

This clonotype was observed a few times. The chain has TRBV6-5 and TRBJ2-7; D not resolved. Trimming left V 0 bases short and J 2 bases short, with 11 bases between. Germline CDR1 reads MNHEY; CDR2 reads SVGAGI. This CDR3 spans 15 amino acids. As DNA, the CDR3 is TGTGCCAGCAGTTACTCTAGGAGACTTCCCTACGAGCAGTACTTC. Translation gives CASSYSRRLPYEQYF.

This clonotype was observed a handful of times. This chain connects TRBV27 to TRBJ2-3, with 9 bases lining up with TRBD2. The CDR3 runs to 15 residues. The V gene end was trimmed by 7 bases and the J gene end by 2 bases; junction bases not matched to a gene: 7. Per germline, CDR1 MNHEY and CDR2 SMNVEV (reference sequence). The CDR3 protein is CASNPTSGYTDTQYF. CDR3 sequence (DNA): TGTGCCAGCAACCCTACTAGCGGGTACACAGATACGCAGTATTTT.

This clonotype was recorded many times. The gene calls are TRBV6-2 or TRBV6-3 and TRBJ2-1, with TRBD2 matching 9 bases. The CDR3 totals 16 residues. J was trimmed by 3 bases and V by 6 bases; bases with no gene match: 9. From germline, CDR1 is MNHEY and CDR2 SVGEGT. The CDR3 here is CASSPLAGDYYNEQFF. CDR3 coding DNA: TGTGCCAGCAGCCCCTTAGCGGGAGACTACTACAATGAGCAGTTCTTC.

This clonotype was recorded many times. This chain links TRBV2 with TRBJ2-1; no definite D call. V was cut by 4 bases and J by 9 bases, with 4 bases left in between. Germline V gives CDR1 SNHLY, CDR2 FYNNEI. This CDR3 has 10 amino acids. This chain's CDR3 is CASSVGEQFF. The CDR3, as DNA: TGTGCCAGCAGTGTCGGTGAGCAGTTCTTC.

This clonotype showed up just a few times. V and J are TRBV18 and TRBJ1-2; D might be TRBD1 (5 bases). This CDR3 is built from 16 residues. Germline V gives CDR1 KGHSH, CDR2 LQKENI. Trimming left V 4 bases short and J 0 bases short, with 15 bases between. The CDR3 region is CASSRRRRASNYGYTF. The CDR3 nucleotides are TGTGCCAGCTCACGACGCCGCAGGGCCTCTAACTATGGCTACACCTTC.

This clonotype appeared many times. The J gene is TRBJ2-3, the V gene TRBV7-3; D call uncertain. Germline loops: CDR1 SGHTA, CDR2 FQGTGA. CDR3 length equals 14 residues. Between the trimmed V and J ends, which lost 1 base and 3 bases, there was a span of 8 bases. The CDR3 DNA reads TGTGCCAGCAGCTTAAACGGCGAAACAGATACGCAGTATTTT. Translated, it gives CASSLNGETDTQYF. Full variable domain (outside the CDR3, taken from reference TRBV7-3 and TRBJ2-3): GAGVSQTPSNKVTEKGKYVELRCDPISGHTALYWYRQSLGQGPEFLIYFQGTGAADDSGLPNDRFFAVRPEGSVSTLKIQRTERGDSAVYLCASSLNGETDTQYFGPGTRLTVL.

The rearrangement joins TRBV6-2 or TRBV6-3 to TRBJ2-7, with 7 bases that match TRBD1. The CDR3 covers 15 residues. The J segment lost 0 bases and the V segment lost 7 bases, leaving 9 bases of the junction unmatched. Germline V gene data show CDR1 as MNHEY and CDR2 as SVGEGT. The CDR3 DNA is TGTGCCAGCAAGCATCGGACAGGCAGCTCCTACGAGCAGTACTTC. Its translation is CASKHRTGSSYEQYF.

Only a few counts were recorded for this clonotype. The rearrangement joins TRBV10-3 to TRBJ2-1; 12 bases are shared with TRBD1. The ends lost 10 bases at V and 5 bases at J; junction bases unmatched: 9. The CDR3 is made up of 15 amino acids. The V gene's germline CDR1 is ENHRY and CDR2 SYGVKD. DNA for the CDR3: TGTGCCACAGACCCAGGGACAGGGGGCGACAATGAGCAGTTCTTC. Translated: CATDPGTGGDNEQFF.

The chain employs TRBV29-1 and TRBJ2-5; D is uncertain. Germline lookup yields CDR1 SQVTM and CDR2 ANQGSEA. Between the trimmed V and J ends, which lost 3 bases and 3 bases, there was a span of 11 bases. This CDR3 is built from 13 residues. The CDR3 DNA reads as TGCAGCGTTGATCCAGATTTAGAAGAGACCCAGTACTTC. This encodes CSVDPDLEETQYF.

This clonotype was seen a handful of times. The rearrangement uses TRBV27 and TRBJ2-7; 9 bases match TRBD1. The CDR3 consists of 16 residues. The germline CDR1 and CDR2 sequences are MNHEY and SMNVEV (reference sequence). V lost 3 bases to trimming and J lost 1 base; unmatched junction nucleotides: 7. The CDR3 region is CASSFRTGAASYEQYF. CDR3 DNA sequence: TGTGCCAGCAGTTTCCGGACAGGGGCGGCGTCCTACGAGCAGTACTTC.

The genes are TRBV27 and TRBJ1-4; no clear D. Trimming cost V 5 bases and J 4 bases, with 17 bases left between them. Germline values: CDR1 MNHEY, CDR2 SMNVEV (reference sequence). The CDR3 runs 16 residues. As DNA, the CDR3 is TGTGCCAGCAGTCCAATCGGACGGAGTATTAATGAAAAACTGTTTTTT. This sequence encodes CASSPIGRSINEKLFF.

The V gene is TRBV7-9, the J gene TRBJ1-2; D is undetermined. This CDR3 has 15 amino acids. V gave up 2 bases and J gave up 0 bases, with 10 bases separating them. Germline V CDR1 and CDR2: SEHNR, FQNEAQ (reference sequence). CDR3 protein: CASSLKVAANYGYTF. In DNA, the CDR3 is TGTGCCAGCAGCTTAAAAGTGGCAGCTAACTATGGCTACACCTTC.

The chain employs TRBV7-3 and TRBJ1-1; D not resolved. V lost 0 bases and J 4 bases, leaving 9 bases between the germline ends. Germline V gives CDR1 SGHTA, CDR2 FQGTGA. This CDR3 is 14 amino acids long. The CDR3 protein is CASSLTEYSTEAFF. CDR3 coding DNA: TGTGCCAGCAGCTTAACCGAATACAGCACTGAAGCTTTCTTT.

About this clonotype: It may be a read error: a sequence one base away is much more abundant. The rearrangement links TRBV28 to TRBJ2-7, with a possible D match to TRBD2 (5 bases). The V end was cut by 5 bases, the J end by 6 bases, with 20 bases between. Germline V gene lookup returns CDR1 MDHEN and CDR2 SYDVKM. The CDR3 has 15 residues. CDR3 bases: TGTGCCAGCAGTCCCCCGGGGAAGCGGAACTGCGAGCAGTACTTC. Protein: CASSPPGKRNCEQYF. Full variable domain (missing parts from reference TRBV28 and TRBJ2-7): DVKVTQSSRYLVKRTGEKVFLECVQDMDHENMFWYRQDPGLGLRLIYFSYDVKMKEKGDIPEGYSVSREKKERFSLILESASTNQTSMYLCASSPPGKRNCEQYFGPGTRLTVT.

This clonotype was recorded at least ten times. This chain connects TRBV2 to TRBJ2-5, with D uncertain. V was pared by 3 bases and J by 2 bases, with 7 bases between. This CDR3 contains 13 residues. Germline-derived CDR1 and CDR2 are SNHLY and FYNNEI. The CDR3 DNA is TGTGCCAGCAGTGAGGAGTATCAAGAGACCCAGTACTTC. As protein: CASSEEYQETQYF.

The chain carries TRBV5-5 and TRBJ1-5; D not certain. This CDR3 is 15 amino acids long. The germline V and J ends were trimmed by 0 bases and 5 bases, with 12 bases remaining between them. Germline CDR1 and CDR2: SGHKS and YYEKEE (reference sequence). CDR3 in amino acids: CASSLVRQLHQPQHF. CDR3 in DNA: TGTGCCAGCAGCTTGGTAAGGCAGCTACATCAGCCCCAGCATTTT.